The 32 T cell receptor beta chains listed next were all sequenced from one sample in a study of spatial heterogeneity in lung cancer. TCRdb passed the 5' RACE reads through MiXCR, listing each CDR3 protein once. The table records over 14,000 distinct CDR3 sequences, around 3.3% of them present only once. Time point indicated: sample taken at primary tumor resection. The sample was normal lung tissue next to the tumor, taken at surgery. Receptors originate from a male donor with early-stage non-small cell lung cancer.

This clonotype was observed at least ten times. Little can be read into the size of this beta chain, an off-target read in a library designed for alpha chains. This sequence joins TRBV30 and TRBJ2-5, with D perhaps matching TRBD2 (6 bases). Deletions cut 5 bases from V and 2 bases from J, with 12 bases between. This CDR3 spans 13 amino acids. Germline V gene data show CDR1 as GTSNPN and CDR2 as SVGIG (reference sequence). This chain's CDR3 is CAWGPGVQETQYF. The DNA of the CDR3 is TGTGCCTGGGGCCCGGGAGTTCAAGAGACCCAGTACTTC.

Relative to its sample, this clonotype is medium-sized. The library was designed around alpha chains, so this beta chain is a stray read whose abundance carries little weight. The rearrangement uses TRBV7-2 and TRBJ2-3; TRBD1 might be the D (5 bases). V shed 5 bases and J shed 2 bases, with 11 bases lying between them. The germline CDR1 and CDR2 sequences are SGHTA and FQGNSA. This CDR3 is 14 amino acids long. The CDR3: CASSPQGSTDTQYF. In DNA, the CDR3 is TGTGCCAGCAGCCCGCAGGGCTCCACAGATACGCAGTATTTT.

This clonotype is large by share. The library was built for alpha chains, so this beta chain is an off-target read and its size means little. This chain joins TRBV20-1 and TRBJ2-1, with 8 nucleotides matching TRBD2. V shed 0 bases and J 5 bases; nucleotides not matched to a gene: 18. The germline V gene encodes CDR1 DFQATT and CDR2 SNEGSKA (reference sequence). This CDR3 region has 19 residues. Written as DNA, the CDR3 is TGCAGTGCTAGAGACGGGACTAGTCAGGCTGCTTTTCCTAACAATGAGCAGTTCTTC. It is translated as CSARDGTSQAAFPNNEQFF.

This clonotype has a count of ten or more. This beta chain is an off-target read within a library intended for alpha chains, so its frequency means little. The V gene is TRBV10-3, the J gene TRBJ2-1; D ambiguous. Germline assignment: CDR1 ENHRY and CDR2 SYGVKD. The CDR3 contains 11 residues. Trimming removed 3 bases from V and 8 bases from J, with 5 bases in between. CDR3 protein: CAISELDEQFF. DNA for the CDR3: TGTGCCATCAGTGAATTAGATGAGCAGTTCTTC.

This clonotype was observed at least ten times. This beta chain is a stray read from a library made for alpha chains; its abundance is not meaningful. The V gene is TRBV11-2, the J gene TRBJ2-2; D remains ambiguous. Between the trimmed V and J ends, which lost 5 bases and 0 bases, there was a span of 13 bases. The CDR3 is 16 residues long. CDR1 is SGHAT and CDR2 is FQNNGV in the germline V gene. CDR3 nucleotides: TGTGCCAGCAGCAGAAGATCAGAAGCGAACACCGGGGAGCTGTTTTTT. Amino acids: CASSRRSEANTGELFF.

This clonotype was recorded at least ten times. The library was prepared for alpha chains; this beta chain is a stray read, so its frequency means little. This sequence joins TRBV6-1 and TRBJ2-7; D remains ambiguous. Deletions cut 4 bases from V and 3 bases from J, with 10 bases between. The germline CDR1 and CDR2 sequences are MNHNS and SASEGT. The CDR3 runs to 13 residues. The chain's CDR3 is CASSAQAFYEQYF. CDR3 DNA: TGTGCCAGCAGTGCCCAGGCCTTCTACGAGCAGTACTTC.

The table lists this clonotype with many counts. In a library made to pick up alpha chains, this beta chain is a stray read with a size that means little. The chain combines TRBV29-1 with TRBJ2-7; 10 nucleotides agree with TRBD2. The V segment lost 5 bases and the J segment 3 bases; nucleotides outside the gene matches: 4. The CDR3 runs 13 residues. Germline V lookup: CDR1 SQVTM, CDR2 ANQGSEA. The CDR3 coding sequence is TGCAGCGTTCGGACTAGCGGAGACTACGAGCAGTACTTC. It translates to CSVRTSGDYEQYF.

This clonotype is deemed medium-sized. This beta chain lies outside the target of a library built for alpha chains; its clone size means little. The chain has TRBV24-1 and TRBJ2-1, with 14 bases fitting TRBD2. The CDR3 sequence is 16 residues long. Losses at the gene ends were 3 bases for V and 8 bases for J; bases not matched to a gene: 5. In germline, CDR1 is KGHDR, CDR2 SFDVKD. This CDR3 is CATSDTGTSGSYEQFF. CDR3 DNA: TGTGCCACCAGTGATACCGGGACTAGCGGGAGTTATGAGCAGTTCTTC.

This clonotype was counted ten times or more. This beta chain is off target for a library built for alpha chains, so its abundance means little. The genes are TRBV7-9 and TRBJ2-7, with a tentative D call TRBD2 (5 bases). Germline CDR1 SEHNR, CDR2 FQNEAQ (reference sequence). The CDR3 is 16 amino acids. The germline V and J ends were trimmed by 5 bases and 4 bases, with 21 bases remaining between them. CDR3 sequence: CASSRGLGIRLYEQYF. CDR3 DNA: TGTGCCAGCAGCCGCGGCCTCGGGATTCGGTTGTACGAGCAGTACTTC.

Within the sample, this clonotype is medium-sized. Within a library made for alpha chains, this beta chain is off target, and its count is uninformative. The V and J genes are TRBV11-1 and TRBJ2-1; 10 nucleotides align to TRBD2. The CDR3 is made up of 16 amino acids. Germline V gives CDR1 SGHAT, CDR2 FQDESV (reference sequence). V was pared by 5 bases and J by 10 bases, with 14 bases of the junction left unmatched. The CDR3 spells CASSPAAGGAPLEQFF. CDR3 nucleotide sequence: TGTGCCAGCAGCCCTGCAGCGGGGGGGGCACCCCTCGAGCAGTTCTTC. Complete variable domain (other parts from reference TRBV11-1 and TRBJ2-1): EAEVAQSPRYKITEKSQAVAFWCDPISGHATLYWYRQILGQGPELLVQFQDESVVDDSQLPKDRFSAERLKGVDSTLKIQPAELGDSAMYLCASSPAAGGAPLEQFFGPGTRLTVL.

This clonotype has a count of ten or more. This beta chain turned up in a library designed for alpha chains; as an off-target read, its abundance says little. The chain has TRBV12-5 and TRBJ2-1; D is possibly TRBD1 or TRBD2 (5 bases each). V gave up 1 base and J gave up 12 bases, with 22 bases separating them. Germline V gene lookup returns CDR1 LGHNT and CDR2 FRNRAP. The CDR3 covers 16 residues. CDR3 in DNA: TGTGCTAGTGGTTTGGGGCCAGGACAATCAAAAGAGGGGCAGTTCTTC. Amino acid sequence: CASGLGPGQSKEGQFF.

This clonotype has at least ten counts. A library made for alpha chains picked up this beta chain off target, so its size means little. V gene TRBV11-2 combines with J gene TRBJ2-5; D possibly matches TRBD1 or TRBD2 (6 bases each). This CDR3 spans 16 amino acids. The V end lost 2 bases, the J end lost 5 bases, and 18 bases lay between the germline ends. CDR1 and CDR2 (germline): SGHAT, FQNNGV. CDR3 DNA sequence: TGTGCCAGCAGCTTAACAGGGACGGGGGTTATGGAGACCCAGTACTTC. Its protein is CASSLTGTGVMETQYF.

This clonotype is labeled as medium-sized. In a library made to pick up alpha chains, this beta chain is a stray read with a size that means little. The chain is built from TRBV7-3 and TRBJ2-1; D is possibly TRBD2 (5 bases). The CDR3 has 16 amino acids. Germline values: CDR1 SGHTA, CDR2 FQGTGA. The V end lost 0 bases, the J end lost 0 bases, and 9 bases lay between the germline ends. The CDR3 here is CASSLTSESSYNEQFF. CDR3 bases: TGTGCCAGCAGCTTAACTAGCGAGAGCTCCTACAATGAGCAGTTCTTC.

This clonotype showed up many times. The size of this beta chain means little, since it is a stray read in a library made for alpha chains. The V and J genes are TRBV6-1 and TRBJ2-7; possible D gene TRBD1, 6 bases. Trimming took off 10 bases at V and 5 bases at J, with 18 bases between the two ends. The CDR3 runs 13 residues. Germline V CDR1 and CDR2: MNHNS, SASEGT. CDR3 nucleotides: TGTGCCATCATAGACAGGAACGCCAACGAGCAGTACTTC. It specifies CAIIDRNANEQYF.

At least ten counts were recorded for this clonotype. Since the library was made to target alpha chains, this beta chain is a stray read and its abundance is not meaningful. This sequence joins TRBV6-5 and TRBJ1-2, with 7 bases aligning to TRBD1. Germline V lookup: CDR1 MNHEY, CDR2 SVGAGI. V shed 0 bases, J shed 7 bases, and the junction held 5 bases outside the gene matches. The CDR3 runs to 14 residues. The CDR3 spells CASSYSTGIAGYTF. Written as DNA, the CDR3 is TGTGCCAGCAGTTACTCGACAGGGATCGCTGGCTACACCTTC.

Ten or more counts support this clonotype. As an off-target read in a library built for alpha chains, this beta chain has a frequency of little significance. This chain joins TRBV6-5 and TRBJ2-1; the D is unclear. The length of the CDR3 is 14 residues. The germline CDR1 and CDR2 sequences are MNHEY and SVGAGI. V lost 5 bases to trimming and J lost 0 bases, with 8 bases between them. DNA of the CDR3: TGTGCCAGCAGTCGATCCCTCTCCTACAATGAGCAGTTCTTC. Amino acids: CASSRSLSYNEQFF.

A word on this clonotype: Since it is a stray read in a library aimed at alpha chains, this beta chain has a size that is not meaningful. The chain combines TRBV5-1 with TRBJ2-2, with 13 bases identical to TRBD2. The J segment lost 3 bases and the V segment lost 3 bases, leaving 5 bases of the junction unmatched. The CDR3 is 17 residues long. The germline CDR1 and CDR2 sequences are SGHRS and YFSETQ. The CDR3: CASSSGLAGPHTGELFF. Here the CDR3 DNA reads TGCGCCAGCAGCTCGGGACTAGCGGGGCCGCACACCGGGGAGCTGTTTTTT.

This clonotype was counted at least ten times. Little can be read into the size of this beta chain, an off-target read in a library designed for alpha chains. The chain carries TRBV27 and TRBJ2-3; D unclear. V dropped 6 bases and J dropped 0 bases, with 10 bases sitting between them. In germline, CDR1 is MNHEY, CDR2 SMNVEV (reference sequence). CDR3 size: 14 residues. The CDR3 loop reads CASRPILSTDTQYF. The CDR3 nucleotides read TGTGCCAGCAGGCCAATATTAAGCACAGATACGCAGTATTTT.

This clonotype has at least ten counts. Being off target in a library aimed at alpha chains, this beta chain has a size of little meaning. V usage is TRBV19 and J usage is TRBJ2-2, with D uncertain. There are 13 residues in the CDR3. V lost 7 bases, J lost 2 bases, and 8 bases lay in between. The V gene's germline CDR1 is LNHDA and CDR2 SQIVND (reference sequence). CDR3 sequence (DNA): TGTGCCAGTAAAGGTCCCAACACCGGGGAGCTGTTTTTT. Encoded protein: CASKGPNTGELFF. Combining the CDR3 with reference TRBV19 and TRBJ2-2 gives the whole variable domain DGGITQSPKYLFRKEGQNVTLSCEQNLNHDAMYWYRQDPGQGLRLIYYSQIVNDFQKGDIAEGYSVSREKKESFPLTVTSAQKNPTAFYLCASKGPNTGELFFGEGSRLTVL.

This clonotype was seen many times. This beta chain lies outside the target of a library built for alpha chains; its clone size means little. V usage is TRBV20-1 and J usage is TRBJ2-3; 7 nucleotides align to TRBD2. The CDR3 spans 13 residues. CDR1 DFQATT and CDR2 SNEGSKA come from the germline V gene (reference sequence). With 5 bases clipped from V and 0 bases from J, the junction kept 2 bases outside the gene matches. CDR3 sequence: CSAPGGSTDTQYF. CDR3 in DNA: TGCAGTGCTCCCGGGGGGAGCACAGATACGCAGTATTTT.

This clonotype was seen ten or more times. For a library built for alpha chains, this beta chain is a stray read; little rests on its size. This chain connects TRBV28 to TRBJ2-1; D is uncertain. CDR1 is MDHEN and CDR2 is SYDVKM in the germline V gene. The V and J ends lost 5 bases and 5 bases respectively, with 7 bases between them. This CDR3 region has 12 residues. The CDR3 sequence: CASSHLHNEQFF. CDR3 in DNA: TGTGCCAGCAGTCACCTTCACAATGAGCAGTTCTTC.

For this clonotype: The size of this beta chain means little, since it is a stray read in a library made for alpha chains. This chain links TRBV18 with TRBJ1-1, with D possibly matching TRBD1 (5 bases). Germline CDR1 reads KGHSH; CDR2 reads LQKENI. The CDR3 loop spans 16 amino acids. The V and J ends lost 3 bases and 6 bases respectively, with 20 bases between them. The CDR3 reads CASSPGQGGYYAEAFF. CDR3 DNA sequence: TGTGCCAGCTCACCGGGGCAGGGAGGGTATTATGCTGAAGCTTTCTTT. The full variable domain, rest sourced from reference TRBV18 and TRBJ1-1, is NAGVMQNPRHLVRRRGQEARLRCSPMKGHSHVYWYRQLPEEGLKFMVYLQKENIIDESGMPKERFSAEFPKEGPSILRIQQVVRGDSAAYFCASSPGQGGYYAEAFFGQGTRLTVV.

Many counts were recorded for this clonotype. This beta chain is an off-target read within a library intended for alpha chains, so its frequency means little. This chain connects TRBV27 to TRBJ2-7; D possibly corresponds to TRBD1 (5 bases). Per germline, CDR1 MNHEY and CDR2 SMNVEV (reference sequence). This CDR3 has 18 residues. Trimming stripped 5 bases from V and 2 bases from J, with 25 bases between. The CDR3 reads CASSPRGAGQPKTYEQYF. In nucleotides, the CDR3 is TGTGCCAGCAGTCCACGAGGTGCCGGACAACCAAAAACCTACGAGCAGTACTTC.

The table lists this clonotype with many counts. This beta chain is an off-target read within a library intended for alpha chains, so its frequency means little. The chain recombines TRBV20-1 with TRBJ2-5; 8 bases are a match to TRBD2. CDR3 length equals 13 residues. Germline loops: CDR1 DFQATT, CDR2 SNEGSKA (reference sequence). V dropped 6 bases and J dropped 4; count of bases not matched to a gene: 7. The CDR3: CSAPGGSGETQYF. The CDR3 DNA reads TGCAGTGCCCCGGGGGGGAGCGGAGAGACCCAGTACTTC.

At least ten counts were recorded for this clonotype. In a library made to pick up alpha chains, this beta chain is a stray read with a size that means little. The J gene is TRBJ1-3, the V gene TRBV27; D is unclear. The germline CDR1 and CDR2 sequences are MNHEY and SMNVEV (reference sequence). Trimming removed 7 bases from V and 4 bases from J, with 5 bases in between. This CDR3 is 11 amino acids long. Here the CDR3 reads CASKSGNTIYF. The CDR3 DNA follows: TGTGCCAGCAAGTCCGGAAACACCATATATTTT.

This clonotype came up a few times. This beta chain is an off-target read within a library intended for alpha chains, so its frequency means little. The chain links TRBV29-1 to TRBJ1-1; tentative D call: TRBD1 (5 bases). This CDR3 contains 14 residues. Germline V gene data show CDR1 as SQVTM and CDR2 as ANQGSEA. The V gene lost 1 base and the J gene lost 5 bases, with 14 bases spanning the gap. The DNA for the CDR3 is TGCAGCGTTGAAGGCCCCGCGAGGGGAACTGAAGCTTTCTTT. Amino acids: CSVEGPARGTEAFF.

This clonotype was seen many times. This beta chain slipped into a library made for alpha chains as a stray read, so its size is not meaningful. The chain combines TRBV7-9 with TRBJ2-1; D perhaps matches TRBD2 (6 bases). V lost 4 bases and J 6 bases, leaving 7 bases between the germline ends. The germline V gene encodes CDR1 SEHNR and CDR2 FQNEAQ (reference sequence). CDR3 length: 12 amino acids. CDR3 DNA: TGTGCCAGCAGCTATAGCGGCAATGAGCAGTTCTTC. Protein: CASSYSGNEQFF.

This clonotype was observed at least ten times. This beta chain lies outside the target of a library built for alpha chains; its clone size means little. CDR3 sequence (DNA): TGTGCCATCAACCAACAGGGGGCGAACACTGAAGCTTTCTTT. Translated, it gives CAINQQGANTEAFF. The chain is built from TRBV10-3 and TRBJ1-1, with 9 positions matching TRBD1. Per germline, CDR1 ENHRY and CDR2 SYGVKD. This CDR3 has 14 amino acids. V shed 7 bases, J shed 1 base, and the junction held 4 bases outside the gene matches.

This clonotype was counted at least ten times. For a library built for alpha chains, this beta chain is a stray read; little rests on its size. DNA of the CDR3: TGCGCCAGCAGGATGGAGGGTAGCACCGGGGAGCTGTTTTTT. Its protein is CASRMEGSTGELFF. The chain carries TRBV4-1 and TRBJ2-2; the D gene is possibly TRBD2 (6 bases). The CDR3 runs to 14 residues. Germline V CDR1 and CDR2: MGHRA, YSYEKL. Trimming stripped 6 bases from V and 4 bases from J, with 12 bases between.

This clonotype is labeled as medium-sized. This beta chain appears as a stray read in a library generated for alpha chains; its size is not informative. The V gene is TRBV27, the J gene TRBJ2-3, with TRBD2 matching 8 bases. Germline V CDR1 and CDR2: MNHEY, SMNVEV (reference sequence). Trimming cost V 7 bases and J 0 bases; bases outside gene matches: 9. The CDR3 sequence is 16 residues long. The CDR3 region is CASNPSGLTSTDTQYF. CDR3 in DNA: TGTGCCAGCAACCCTAGCGGGCTGACTAGCACAGATACGCAGTATTTT.

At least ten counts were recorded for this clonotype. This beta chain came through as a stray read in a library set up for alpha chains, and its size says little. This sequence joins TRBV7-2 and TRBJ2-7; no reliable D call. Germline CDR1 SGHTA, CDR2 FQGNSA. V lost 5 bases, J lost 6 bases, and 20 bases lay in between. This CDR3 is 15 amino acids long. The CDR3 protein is CASSPNGLGKFEQYF. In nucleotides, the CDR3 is TGTGCCAGCAGCCCAAACGGGCTTGGCAAGTTCGAGCAGTACTTC.

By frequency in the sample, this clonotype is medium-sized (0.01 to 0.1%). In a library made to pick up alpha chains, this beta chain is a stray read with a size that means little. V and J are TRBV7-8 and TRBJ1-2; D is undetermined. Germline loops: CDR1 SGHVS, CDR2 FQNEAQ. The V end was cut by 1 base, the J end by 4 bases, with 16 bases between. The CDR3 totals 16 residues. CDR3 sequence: CASSLDSSGSFYGYTF. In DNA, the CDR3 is TGTGCCAGCAGCTTAGATTCTAGCGGGTCCTTCTATGGCTACACCTTC.